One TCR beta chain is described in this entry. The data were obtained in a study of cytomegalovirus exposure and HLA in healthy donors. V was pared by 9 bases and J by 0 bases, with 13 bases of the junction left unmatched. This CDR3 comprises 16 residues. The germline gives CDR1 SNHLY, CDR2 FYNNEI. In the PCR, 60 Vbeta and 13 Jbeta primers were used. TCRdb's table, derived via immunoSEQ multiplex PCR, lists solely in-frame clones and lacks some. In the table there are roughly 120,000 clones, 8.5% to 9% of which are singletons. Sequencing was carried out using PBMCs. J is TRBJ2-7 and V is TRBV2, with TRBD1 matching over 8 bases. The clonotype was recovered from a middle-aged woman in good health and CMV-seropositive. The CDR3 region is CASKTGRTGYSYEQYF. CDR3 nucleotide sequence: TGTGCCAGTAAAACAGGGAGGACAGGGTACTCCTACGAGCAGTACTTC. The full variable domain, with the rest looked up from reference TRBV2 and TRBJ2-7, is EPEVTQTPSHQVTQMGQEVILRCVPISNHLYFYWYRQILGQKVEFLVSFYNNEISEKSEIFDDQFSVERPDGSNFTLKIRSTKLEDSAMYFCASKTGRTGYSYEQYFGPGTRLTVT.